A single sample is the source of the 15 T cell receptor beta chains below, sequenced in a study of shared clonotypes between healthy human individuals. The protocol was immunoSEQ multiplex PCR, while the TCRdb copy is restricted to in-frame clones and leaves out a portion. The repertoire holds around 550,000 clones, with around 96% as singletons. Sequencing was performed on naive CD4+ T cells sorted from blood. Subset in this sample: CD45RA+ positively selected. Receptors originate from a woman aged 25 to 39 in good health.

The chain's CDR3 is CASSLDTVYEQYF. CDR3 in DNA: TGTGCCAGCAGTTTAGATACAGTCTACGAGCAGTACTTC. J is TRBJ2-7 and V is TRBV28; D gene uncertain. Germline V gene data show CDR1 as MDHEN and CDR2 as SYDVKM. With 2 bases removed from V and 3 bases from J, the gap between germline ends came to 8 bases. The CDR3 has 13 amino acids.

The CDR3 nucleotides are TGTGCCAGCAGCCCCGCAGGGAGCGGGATGTCTGGAGAGCAGTACTTC. It codes for CASSPAGSGMSGEQYF. The rearrangement joins TRBV5-6 to TRBJ2-7; TRBD2 matches at 7 bases. Germline values: CDR1 SGHDT, CDR2 YYEEEE. Unmatched junction bases numbered 17, after V lost 4 bases and J lost 7 bases. This CDR3 contains 16 residues. Combining the CDR3 with reference TRBV5-6 and TRBJ2-7 gives the whole variable domain DAGVTQSPTHLIKTRGQQVTLRCSPKSGHDTVSWYQQALGQGPQFIFQYYEEEERQRGNFPDRFSGHQFPNYSSELNVNALLLGDSALYLCASSPAGSGMSGEQYFGPGTRLTVT.

The chain combines TRBV5-4 with TRBJ2-1, with TRBD1 matching 7 bases. CDR3 size: 17 residues. Germline-derived CDR1 and CDR2 are SGHNT and YYREEE (reference sequence). V was clipped by 0 bases and J by 3 bases; unmatched bases: 9. This chain's CDR3 is CASSLAKGTAIYNEQFF. CDR3 bases: TGTGCCAGCAGCTTGGCCAAGGGGACAGCCATCTACAATGAGCAGTTCTTC.

This rearrangement joins TRBV18 to TRBJ1-1; no firm D call. This CDR3 has 15 amino acids. Germline-derived CDR1 and CDR2 are KGHSH and LQKENI. Trimming removed 3 bases at V and 1 base at J, with 12 bases between. The CDR3 sequence is CASSPPETTNTEAFF. CDR3 coding DNA: TGTGCCAGCTCACCCCCAGAGACCACGAACACTGAAGCTTTCTTT.

The V call is TRBV5-1, the J call TRBJ2-5, with 11 positions matching TRBD2. The CDR3 consists of 16 residues. Germline V gives CDR1 SGHRS, CDR2 YFSETQ. J gave up 0 bases and V 0 bases, and 1 base lay outside the gene matches. Here the CDR3 reads CASSLEGLADQETQYF. CDR3 nucleotide sequence: TGCGCCAGCAGCTTGGAGGGACTAGCGGACCAAGAGACCCAGTACTTC.

The CDR3 loop reads CASSLGSGGVNYGYTF. The CDR3 bases are TGCGCCAGCAGCTTGGGGTCAGGGGGTGTTAACTATGGCTACACCTTC. The chain is built from TRBV5-1 and TRBJ1-2, with 7 bases fitting TRBD1. This CDR3 is built from 16 residues. Per the germline V gene, CDR1 is SGHRS and CDR2 is YFSETQ. Trimming cost V 0 bases and J 1 base; bases outside gene matches: 6. The whole variable domain, filled in from reference TRBV5-1 and TRBJ1-2, reads KAGVTQTPRYLIKTRGQQVTLSCSPISGHRSVSWYQQTPGQGLQFLFEYFSETQRNKGNFPGRFSGRQFSNSRSEMNVSTLELGDSALYLCASSLGSGGVNYGYTFGSGTRLTVV.

This rearrangement joins TRBV5-1 to TRBJ1-1; the match to TRBD1 covers 8 bases. CDR3 size: 15 residues. V was clipped by 0 bases and J by 4 bases; unmatched bases: 5. CDR1 SGHRS and CDR2 YFSETQ come from the germline V gene. The CDR3 protein is CASSLAAGGITEAFF. As DNA, the CDR3 is TGCGCCAGCAGCTTGGCTGCAGGGGGCATCACTGAAGCTTTCTTT. Based on the CDR3 plus reference TRBV5-1 and TRBJ1-1, the full variable domain is KAGVTQTPRYLIKTRGQQVTLSCSPISGHRSVSWYQQTPGQGLQFLFEYFSETQRNKGNFPGRFSGRQFSNSRSEMNVSTLELGDSALYLCASSLAAGGITEAFFGQGTRLTVV.

The CDR3 region is CASSPLSEGDRKLFF. The CDR3 bases are TGCGCCAGCAGCCCCCTTTCCGAAGGGGACAGAAAACTGTTTTTT. The J gene is TRBJ1-4, the V gene TRBV5-1, with 7 bases matching TRBD1. The CDR3 consists of 15 residues. Germline trimming cut 4 bases from V and 10 bases from J; bases unmatched to any gene: 13. The germline V gene encodes CDR1 SGHRS and CDR2 YFSETQ.

Concerning this clone: Other DNA sequences in the sample encode the same CDR3. This chain links TRBV10-1 with TRBJ1-4, with TRBD1 matching over 7 bases. V lost 5 bases and J lost 5; bases outside the gene matches: 2. The germline V gene encodes CDR1 WNHNN and CDR2 SYGVQD (reference sequence). The length of the CDR3 is 13 residues. CDR3 protein: CASSRQGNEKLFF. In DNA form, the CDR3 reads TGCGCCAGCAGTAGACAGGGAAATGAAAAACTGTTTTTT.

This rearrangement joins TRBV6-5 to TRBJ1-4, with D perhaps TRBD1 (5 bases). The CDR3 has 15 amino acids. The ends were cut back, 2 bases at V and 8 bases at J, with 15 bases in the middle. Per germline, CDR1 MNHEY and CDR2 SVGAGI. In DNA form, the CDR3 reads TGTGCCAGCAGTTACACTCGCCAGGGCCAGGAAAAACTGTTTTTT. This translates into CASSYTRQGQEKLFF.

A few counts support this clone. The J gene is TRBJ1-2, the V gene TRBV28; D ambiguous. This CDR3 has 12 amino acids. Germline CDR1 MDHEN, CDR2 SYDVKM. Deletions cut 3 bases from V and 4 bases from J, with 6 bases between. Here the CDR3 DNA reads TGTGCCAGCAGTTTCCGCAGCTATGGCTACACCTTC. Amino acids: CASSFRSYGYTF.

The chain carries TRBV28 and TRBJ1-4; D possibly corresponds to TRBD1 (6 bases). The CDR3 length is 12 residues. Germline V gives CDR1 MDHEN, CDR2 SYDVKM. V was trimmed by 8 bases and J by 10 bases, leaving 14 bases between them. The CDR3: CASRAGGGKLFF. CDR3 coding DNA: TGTGCCAGCCGTGCGGGAGGGGGAAAACTGTTTTTT.

The DNA for the CDR3 is TGCGCCAGCAGCCTAGGGGCCGGAAATGAGCAGTTCTTC. This translates into CASSLGAGNEQFF. The chain links TRBV5-1 to TRBJ2-1, with D possibly being TRBD1 (5 bases). This CDR3 contains 13 residues. Trimming shortened V by 4 bases and J by 7 bases, and 12 bases separated the two germline ends. Germline V gene data show CDR1 as SGHRS and CDR2 as YFSETQ.

The rearrangement links TRBV25-1 to TRBJ2-3; the D gene is possibly TRBD1 (5 bases). The CDR3 is 14 amino acids. The germline CDR1 and CDR2 sequences are MGHDK and SYGVNS. V lost 8 bases to trimming and J lost 1 base, with 13 bases between them. The CDR3 loop reads CASRAIGGTDTQYF. The CDR3 DNA reads as TGTGCCAGCCGAGCGATAGGGGGCACAGATACGCAGTATTTT.

The J gene is TRBJ2-1, the V gene TRBV2; 9 nucleotides agree with TRBD2. J was trimmed by 0 bases and V by 4 bases; bases with no gene match: 4. The CDR3 is 16 amino acids. Germline values: CDR1 SNHLY, CDR2 FYNNEI. CDR3 region: CASSGSSGVSYNEQFF. In DNA form, the CDR3 reads TGTGCCAGCAGTGGGTCTAGCGGGGTCTCCTACAATGAGCAGTTCTTC.